Shown below are 5 T cell receptor beta chains from a single sample sequenced in a study of blood T cells in healthy people across ages. A second about 7 to 12 cycle PCR used barcoded and J-beta primers. TCRdb reprocessed the 5' RACE reads via MiXCR and lists one record per CDR3 protein. Here the sample spans 1.2 million to 1.5 million distinct CDR3 sequences, approximately 59% being singletons. Input material: blood. The source of these receptors is a young man in good health.

This clonotype was counted only a few times. V is TRBV29-1 and J is TRBJ2-1; no definite D call. The end of the DNA aligns better with TRBJ2-7, so the J call may be wrong. Germline-derived CDR1 and CDR2 are SQVTM and ANQGSEA. This CDR3 has 9 amino acids. In nucleotides, the CDR3 is TGCAGCGTTGCCGGTGAGCAGTACTTC. Amino acid sequence: CSVAGEQYF.

The chain uses TRBV6-1 and TRBJ1-2, with D possibly being TRBD1 (6 bases). V dropped 5 bases and J dropped 7 bases, with 14 bases sitting between them. The V gene's germline CDR1 is MNHNS and CDR2 SASEGT. The CDR3 runs 13 residues. CDR3 amino acids: CASSSTGLTGYTF. The CDR3 nucleotides read TGTGCCAGCAGTTCCACAGGGCTCACTGGCTACACCTTC.

The chain employs TRBV10-3 and TRBJ1-6, with 10 bases identical to TRBD1. Germline V gives CDR1 ENHRY, CDR2 SYGVKD. The CDR3 is made up of 15 amino acids. V was clipped by 4 bases and J by 11 bases; unmatched bases: 8. This chain's CDR3 is CAISASGQGLAPLHF. CDR3 nucleotides: TGTGCCATCAGTGCTTCGGGACAGGGGTTGGCACCCCTCCACTTT.

The V call is TRBV3-1, the J call TRBJ1-5; D gene unclear. Germline V gene lookup returns CDR1 LGHDT and CDR2 YNNKEL (reference sequence). CDR3 size: 13 residues. Trimming stripped 1 base from V and 9 bases from J, with 10 bases between. CDR3 in DNA: TGTGCCAGCAGCCAAGCCCAATCGGGGCCCCAGCATTTT. Translating it yields CASSQAQSGPQHF.

This rearrangement joins TRBV3-1 to TRBJ1-2, with 8 positions matching TRBD1. Germline-derived CDR1 and CDR2 are LGHDT and YNNKEL (reference sequence). There are 18 residues in the CDR3. The J segment lost 0 bases and the V segment lost 4 bases, leaving 13 bases of the junction unmatched. The CDR3 DNA sequence: TGTGCCAGCAGCCGAATCCAGGGGGCGGAGAGGTCTAACTATGGCTACACCTTC. Its translation is CASSRIQGAERSNYGYTF.